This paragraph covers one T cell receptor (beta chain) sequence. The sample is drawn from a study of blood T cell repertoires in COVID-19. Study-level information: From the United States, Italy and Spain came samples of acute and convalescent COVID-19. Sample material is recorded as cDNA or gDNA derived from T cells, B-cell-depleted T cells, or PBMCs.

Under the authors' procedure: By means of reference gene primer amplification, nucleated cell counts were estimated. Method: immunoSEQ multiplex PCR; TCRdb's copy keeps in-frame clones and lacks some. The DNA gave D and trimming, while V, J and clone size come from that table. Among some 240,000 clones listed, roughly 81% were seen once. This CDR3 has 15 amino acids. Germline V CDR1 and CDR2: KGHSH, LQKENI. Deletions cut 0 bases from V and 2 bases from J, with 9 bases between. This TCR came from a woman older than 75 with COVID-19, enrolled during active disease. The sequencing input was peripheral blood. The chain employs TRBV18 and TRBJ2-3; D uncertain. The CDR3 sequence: CASSPPIRLTDTQYF. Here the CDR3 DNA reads TGTGCCAGCTCACCACCGATAAGACTCACAGATACGCAGTATTTT.